This is a list of T cell receptor beta chains from one sample in a study of blood T cells in healthy people across ages. TCRdb reprocessed the 5' RACE reads with MiXCR, giving one entry per CDR3 protein. The sample holds around 620,000 distinct CDR3 sequences, 27% seen once. Sequenced material: blood. The receptors shown here come from a woman in her seventies in good health. The CDR3 runs from the conserved cysteine through the conserved F or W. The order of the fields is clone size, D gene, V gene, J gene, CDR3 length, CDR3 DNA, CDR3 protein. D genes are given only for firm matches. Only some rows state a clone size, as once, few, many or a class for expanded clones.

>few|.|TRBV6-2/TRBV6-3|TRBJ2-1|17
TGTGCCAGCAGTTACTCCCGGGACCGCTACTCCTACAATGAGCAGTTCTTC
CASSYSRDRYSYNEQFF
>.|.|TRBV20-1|TRBJ2-3|11
TGCAGTGCCCCCTTTACAGATACGCAGTATTTT
CSAPFTDTQYF
>.|.|TRBV20-1|TRBJ1-1|13
TGCAGTGCTAACTGGGGAGGAGGAACTGAAGCTTTCTTT
CSANWGGGTEAFF
>.|.|TRBV7-9|TRBJ2-4|13
TGTGCCAGCAGCTCGACTAGTCTTGGCATTCAGTACTTC
CASSSTSLGIQYF
>.|TRBD1|TRBV5-1|TRBJ1-1|14
TGCGCCAGCAGCATGGACAGGCCCGACACTGAAGCTTTCTTT
CASSMDRPDTEAFF
>.|TRBD1|TRBV20-1|TRBJ1-4|15
TGCAGTGCTAGAGGGACAGGTGTCGAGTATGAAAAACTGTTTTTT
CSARGTGVEYEKLFF
>few|TRBD2|TRBV20-1|TRBJ2-5|14
TGCAGTGCTGTTCTAGCGGGGGATCGAGAGACCCAGTACTTC
CSAVLAGDRETQYF
>few|.|TRBV12-3/TRBV12-4|TRBJ1-1|14
TGTGCCAGCAGTTTACTGACCGAGAACACTGAAGCTTTCTTT
CASSLLTENTEAFF
>few|.|TRBV11-2|TRBJ2-1|12
TGTGCCACCTCCCCAGGGTACAATGAGCAGTTCTTC
CATSPGYNEQFF
>once|.|TRBV5-6|TRBJ1-2|15
TGTGCCAGCAGCCTTGAAACTGAGACAAGTTATGGCTACACCTTC
CASSLETETSYGYTF
>.|.|TRBV5-6|TRBJ1-5|14
TGTGCCAGCAGCTTCTGGGGTTGGAATCAGCCCCAGCATTTT
CASSFWGWNQPQHF
>.|TRBD2|TRBV29-1|TRBJ2-5|12
TGCAGCACGGGGCGGGGGGAAGAGACCCAGTACTTC
CSTGRGEETQYF
>.|TRBD1|TRBV4-2|TRBJ2-4|15
TGTGCCAGCAGCCAACCGGGACAGACCAAAAACATTCAGTACTTC
CASSQPGQTKNIQYF
>.|.|TRBV20-1|TRBJ2-4|14
TGCAGTGCTAGATTGGCCGGAGCCAAAAACATTCAGTACTTC
CSARLAGAKNIQYF
>few|TRBD1|TRBV20-1|TRBJ1-2|13
TGCAGTGCTAGGGACAGGATCAACTATGGCTACACCTTC
CSARDRINYGYTF
>.|.|TRBV6-2/TRBV6-3|TRBJ2-5|16
TGTGCCAGTAGTGCGAACGAGGTGGCAGTACAAGAGACCCAGTACTTC
CASSANEVAVQETQYF
>few|.|TRBV9|TRBJ2-1|13
TGTGCCAGCAGGGCACCTCAATACAATGAGCAGTTCTTC
CASRAPQYNEQFF
>.|.|TRBV20-1|TRBJ2-5|12
TGCAGTGCACCCTCTCACCGGGAGACCCAGTACTTC
CSAPSHRETQYF
>few|.|TRBV7-2|TRBJ2-1|12
TGTGCCAGCAGCTTAAGTTTCAATGAGCAGTTCTTC
CASSLSFNEQFF
>.|TRBD1|TRBV7-2|TRBJ1-6|17
TGTGCCAGCAGCTTTACAATTGTGACAGGGTCCGGGTCACCCCTCCACTTT
CASSFTIVTGSGSPLHF
>few|.|TRBV21-1|TRBJ2-5|17
TGTGCCAGCAGCAAATTGGGTAGGGCGGGGATCGAGGAGACCCAGTACTTC
CASSKLGRAGIEETQYF
>few|TRBD2|TRBV29-1|TRBJ2-5|14
TGCAGCATTGACAGCGGGGGGGCTGGAGAGACCCAGTACTTC
CSIDSGGAGETQYF
>.|TRBD2|TRBV12-3/TRBV12-4|TRBJ2-5|17
TGTGCCAGCAGTTTAGGTGGTCCTAGCGGGGGGGCAGGGACCCAGTACTTC
CASSLGGPSGGAGTQYF
>few|.|TRBV5-1|TRBJ2-5|14
TGCGCCAGCAGCTTGGTGTCCTTAGCGGAGACCCAGTACTTC
CASSLVSLAETQYF
>few|TRBD1|TRBV10-3|TRBJ1-1|14
TGTGCCATCAGTCCCGGGACAGGGAACACTGAAGCTTTCTTT
CAISPGTGNTEAFF
>few|.|TRBV4-3|TRBJ2-4|17
TGCGCCAGCAGCCAAGCGGGAACAAGCAATCCCAAAAACATTCAGTACTTC
CASSQAGTSNPKNIQYF
>few|.|TRBV20-1|TRBJ2-2|12
TGCAGTGCTAGGTCGGGGGTAGGGGAGCTGTTTTTT
CSARSGVGELFF
>.|TRBD1|TRBV7-2|TRBJ2-7|16
TGTGCCAGCAGCTTAGATAGGGGGCTTGGCTCCTACGAGCAGTACTTC
CASSLDRGLGSYEQYF
>few|.|TRBV20-1|TRBJ2-7|11
TGCAGTGCTCACCAAGGGGGCGAGCAGTACTTC
CSAHQGGEQYF
>.|.|TRBV7-2|TRBJ2-5|13
TGTGCCAGCAGTTCACCGAGCGAGGAGACCCAGTACTTC
CASSSPSEETQYF
>.|TRBD2|TRBV7-2|TRBJ2-5|15
TGTGCCAGCAGCTACACGGGGGGGGCATGGGAGACCCAGTACTTC
CASSYTGGAWETQYF
>.|.|TRBV6-6|TRBJ2-5|13
TGTGCCAGCAGTTACTCGGAGCGAGAGACCCAGTACTTC
CASSYSERETQYF
>once|.|TRBV12-3/TRBV12-4|TRBJ1-5|15
TGTGCCAGCACCCCCGGGACACGGTACTTACAGCCCCAGCATTTT
CASTPGTRYLQPQHF
>.|TRBD2|TRBV20-1|TRBJ2-7|16
TGCAGTGCTAGAGATTTCCGGCTAGCGGGGGGTGGCGAGCAGTACTTC
CSARDFRLAGGGEQYF
>few|.|TRBV5-1|TRBJ1-1|14
TGCGCCAGCAGCCCACAGGGAGGTGAGACTGAAGCTTTCTTT
CASSPQGGETEAFF
>.|.|TRBV29-1|TRBJ1-3|14
TGCAGCGGGGGACCGCTGCCCCCTGGAAACACCATGTATTTT
CSGGPLPPGNTMYF
>.|.|TRBV20-1|TRBJ2-5|14
TGCAGTGCTAGAGAGGGGGCTCGAGGGGAGACCCAGTACTTC
CSAREGARGETQYF
>few|TRBD1|TRBV30|TRBJ1-1|14
TGTGCCTGGAGTCTGGACAGGGATAAGGGTGAAGCTTTCTTT
CAWSLDRDKGEAFF
>few|TRBD1|TRBV7-2|TRBJ1-3|15
TGTGCCAGCAGCTTCAGGGGGATGGATGGAAACACCATATATTTT
CASSFRGMDGNTIYF
>few|.|TRBV7-2|TRBJ1-2|13
TGTGCCAGCAGCCTCAGGGTATCGGGTGGCTACACCTTC
CASSLRVSGGYTF
>.|TRBD1|TRBV20-1|TRBJ1-2|10
TGCAGTGTTTCAGGGGGAGGCTACACCTTC
CSVSGGGYTF
>few|.|TRBV29-1|TRBJ2-7|11
TGCAGCGTTGTGGTTTCCTACGAGCAGTACTTC
CSVVVSYEQYF
>few|TRBD1|TRBV20-1|TRBJ2-1|15
TGCAGTGCTGATCCGCCGACAGGGGGTACCAATGAGCAGTTCTTC
CSADPPTGGTNEQFF
>few|TRBD2|TRBV9|TRBJ2-2|17
TGTGCCAGCAGCCCTGGACTAGCGGGGGCCATCGGGGGGGAGCTGTTTTTT
CASSPGLAGAIGGELFF
>.|.|TRBV20-1|TRBJ2-5|14
TGCAGTGCTAGAGATCAGGCCGGGCTGGAGACCCAGTACTTC
CSARDQAGLETQYF
>.|.|TRBV10-2|TRBJ1-5|13
TGCGCCAGCAGTGGTGGTAATCATCAGCCCCAGCATTTT
CASSGGNHQPQHF
>few|.|TRBV6-1|TRBJ1-2|13
TGTGCCAGCAGACGGGGCGGCAACTATGGCTACACCTTC
CASRRGGNYGYTF